This entry is about one T cell receptor beta chain. The sample comes from a study of blood T cell repertoires in COVID-19. Whole-study context: Acute and convalescent COVID-19 samples came from the United States, Italy and Spain. PBMCs, B-cell-depleted T cells, or T cells provided the cDNA or gDNA that made up the material.

Authors' analysis steps: Nucleated cell counts were estimated from reference gene primer amplification. Sequencing was performed with immunoSEQ multiplex PCR; in TCRdb, only in-frame clones are kept and a portion is missing. The V and J calls and the clone size are those of that table, but D and trimming were determined from the DNA. The table shows about 96,000 clones, with about 90% occurring only once. This CDR3 is 14 amino acids long. The ends were cut back, 5 bases at V and 5 bases at J, with 15 bases in the middle. Per germline, CDR1 SEHNR and CDR2 FQNEAQ (reference sequence). V usage is TRBV7-9 and J usage is TRBJ1-1; TRBD1 might be the D (6 bases). The sample consisted of peripheral blood. The origin of this receptor is a human donor with COVID-19, enrolled during active disease. The donor label of this sample is uncertain. The CDR3 DNA sequence: TGTGCCAGCAGCCTAAATACAGGGACGACTGAAGCTTTCTTT. Its protein product is CASSLNTGTTEAFF.